This T cell receptor beta chain appears in the sequencing data of a study of T cells in Graves' hyperthyroidism and ophthalmopathy. Amplification yielded TCR beta CDR3 regions, with RNA transcripts as the source. First-round RT-PCR targeting the TCR CDR3 was performed with the HTBI primer set. Each CDR3 protein gets one entry after TCRdb re-called the multiplex PCR reads with MiXCR. The data show roughly 250,000 distinct CDR3 sequences, with 22% seen just once and approximately 60% held by the top ten. Study results and limitations: Ophthalmopathy and stable hyperthyroidism were told apart by a 13 V-J model.

With respect to this clonotype: Its cognate antigen is unknown.

Germline V gene sequence: CDR1 MNHNY, CDR2 SVGAGI (reference sequence). This CDR3 region has 17 residues. The V gene end was trimmed by 0 bases and the J gene end by 2 bases; junction bases not matched to a gene: 8. The material sequenced was blood. The sequence was collected from a man aged 25 to 40 with Graves' ophthalmopathy. The rearrangement links TRBV6-6 to TRBJ2-5; 8 positions match TRBD2. The CDR3 is CASSYSGGVAGQETQYF. The CDR3 coding sequence is TGTGCCAGCAGTTACTCGGGGGGGGTAGCGGGACAAGAGACCCAGTACTTC.